This T cell receptor beta chain was captured in a study of blood T cell repertoires in COVID-19. The data were produced by immunoSEQ multiplex PCR, yet TCRdb's version contains in-frame clones alone and is incomplete. The data contain about 260,000 clones, over 70% of them seen just once; the ten biggest clones take up less than 1.6%. V lost 4 bases to trimming and J lost 6 bases, with 7 bases between them. Per the germline V gene, CDR1 is LNHDA and CDR2 is SQIVND (reference sequence). The CDR3 sequence is 12 residues long. The rearrangement links TRBV19 to TRBJ1-3; D remains ambiguous. Input material: peripheral blood. This clonotype originated in a woman aged 40 to 50 who had recovered from COVID-19. The CDR3 coding sequence is TGTGCCAGTAGTACCGGGGAAAACACCATATATTTT. This codes for CASSTGENTIYF.